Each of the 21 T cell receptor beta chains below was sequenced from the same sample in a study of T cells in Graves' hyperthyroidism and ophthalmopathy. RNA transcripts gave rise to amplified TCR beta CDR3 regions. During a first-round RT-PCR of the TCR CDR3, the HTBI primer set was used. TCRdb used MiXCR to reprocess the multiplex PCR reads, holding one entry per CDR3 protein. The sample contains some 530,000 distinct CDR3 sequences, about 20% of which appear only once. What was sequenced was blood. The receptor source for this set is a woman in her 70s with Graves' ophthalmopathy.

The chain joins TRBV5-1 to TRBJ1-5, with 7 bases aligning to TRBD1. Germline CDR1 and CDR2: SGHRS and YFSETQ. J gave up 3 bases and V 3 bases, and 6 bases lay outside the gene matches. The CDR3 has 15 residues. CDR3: CASSSTGEPNQPQHF. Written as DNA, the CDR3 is TGCGCCAGCAGCTCAACAGGGGAGCCCAATCAGCCCCAGCATTTT. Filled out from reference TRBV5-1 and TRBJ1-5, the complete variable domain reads KAGVTQTPRYLIKTRGQQVTLSCSPISGHRSVSWYQQTPGQGLQFLFEYFSETQRNKGNFPGRFSGRQFSNSRSEMNVSTLELGDSALYLCASSSTGEPNQPQHFGDGTRLSIL.

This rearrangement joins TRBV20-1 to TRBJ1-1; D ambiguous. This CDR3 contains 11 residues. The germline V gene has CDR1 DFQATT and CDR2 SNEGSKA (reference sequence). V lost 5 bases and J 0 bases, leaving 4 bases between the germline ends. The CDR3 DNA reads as TGCAGTGCTGAGATGAACACTGAAGCTTTCTTT. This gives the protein CSAEMNTEAFF.

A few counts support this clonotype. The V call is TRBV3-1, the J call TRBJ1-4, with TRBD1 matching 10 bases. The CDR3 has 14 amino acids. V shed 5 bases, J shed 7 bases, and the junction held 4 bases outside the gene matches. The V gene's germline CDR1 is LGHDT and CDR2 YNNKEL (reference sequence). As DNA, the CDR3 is TGTGCCAGCAGCGGGACAGGGGTTCGTGAAAAACTGTTTTTT. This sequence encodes CASSGTGVREKLFF. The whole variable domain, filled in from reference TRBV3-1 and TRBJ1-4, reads DTAVSQTPKYLVTQMGNDKSIKCEQNLGHDTMYWYKQDSKKFLKIMFSYNNKELIINETVPNRFSPKSPDKAHLNLHINSLELGDSAVYFCASSGTGVREKLFFGSGTQLSVL.

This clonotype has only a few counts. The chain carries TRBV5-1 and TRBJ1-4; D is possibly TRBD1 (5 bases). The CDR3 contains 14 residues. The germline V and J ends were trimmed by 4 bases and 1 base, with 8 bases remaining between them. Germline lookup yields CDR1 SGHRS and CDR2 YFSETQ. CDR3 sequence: CASSGGETNEKLFF. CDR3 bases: TGCGCCAGCAGCGGAGGGGAAACTAATGAAAAACTGTTTTTT.

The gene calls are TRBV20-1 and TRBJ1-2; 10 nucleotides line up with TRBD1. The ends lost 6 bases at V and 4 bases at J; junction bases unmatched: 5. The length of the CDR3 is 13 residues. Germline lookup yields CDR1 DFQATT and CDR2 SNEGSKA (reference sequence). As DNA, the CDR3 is TGCAGTGCGGGGACAGGGGAGGGCTATGGCTACACCTTC. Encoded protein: CSAGTGEGYGYTF.

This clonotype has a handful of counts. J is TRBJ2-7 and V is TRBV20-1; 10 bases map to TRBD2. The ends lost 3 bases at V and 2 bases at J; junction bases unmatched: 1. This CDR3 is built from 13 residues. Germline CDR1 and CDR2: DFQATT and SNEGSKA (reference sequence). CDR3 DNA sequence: TGCAGTGCTAGCGGACTAGCGGCCTACGAGCAGTACTTC. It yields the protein CSASGLAAYEQYF.

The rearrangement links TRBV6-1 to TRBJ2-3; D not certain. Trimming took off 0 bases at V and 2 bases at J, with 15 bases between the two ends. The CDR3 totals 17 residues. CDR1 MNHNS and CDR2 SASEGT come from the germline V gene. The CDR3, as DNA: TGTGCCAGCAGTGAAGCTTATGCGGTTGACTCCACAGATACGCAGTATTTT. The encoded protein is CASSEAYAVDSTDTQYF.

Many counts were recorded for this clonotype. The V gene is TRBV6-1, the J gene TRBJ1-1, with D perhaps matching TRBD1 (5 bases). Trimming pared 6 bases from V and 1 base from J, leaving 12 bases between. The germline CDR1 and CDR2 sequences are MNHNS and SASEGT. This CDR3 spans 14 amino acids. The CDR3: CASSLVRGNTEAFF. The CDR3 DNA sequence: TGTGCCAGCAGCCTTGTAAGGGGGAACACTGAAGCTTTCTTT.

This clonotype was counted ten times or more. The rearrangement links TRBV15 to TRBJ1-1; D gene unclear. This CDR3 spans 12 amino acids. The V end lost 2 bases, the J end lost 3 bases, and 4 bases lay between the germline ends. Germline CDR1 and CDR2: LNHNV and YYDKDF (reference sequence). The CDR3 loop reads CATSRPDTEAFF. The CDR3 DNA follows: TGTGCCACCAGCAGACCAGACACTGAAGCTTTCTTT.

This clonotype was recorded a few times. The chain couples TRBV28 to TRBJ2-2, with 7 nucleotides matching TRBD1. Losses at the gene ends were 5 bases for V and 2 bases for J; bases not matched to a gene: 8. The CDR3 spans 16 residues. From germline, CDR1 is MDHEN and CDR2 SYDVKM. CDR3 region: CASSQLGTANTGELFF. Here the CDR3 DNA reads TGTGCCAGCAGTCAATTAGGGACAGCAAACACCGGGGAGCTGTTTTTT.

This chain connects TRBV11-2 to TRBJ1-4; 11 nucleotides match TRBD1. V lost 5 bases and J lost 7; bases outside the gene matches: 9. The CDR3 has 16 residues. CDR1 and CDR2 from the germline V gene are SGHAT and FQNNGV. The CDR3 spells CASSVGQGGFGEKLFF. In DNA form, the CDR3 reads TGTGCCAGCAGCGTGGGACAGGGGGGATTCGGTGAAAAACTGTTTTTT.

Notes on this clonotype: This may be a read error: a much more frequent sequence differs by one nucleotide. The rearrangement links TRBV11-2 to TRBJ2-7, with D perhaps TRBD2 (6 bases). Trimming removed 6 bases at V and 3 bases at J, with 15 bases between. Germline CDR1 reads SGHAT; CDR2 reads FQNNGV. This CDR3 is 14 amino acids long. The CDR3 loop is CASRAGVAVYEQYF. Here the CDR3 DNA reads TGTGCCAGCAGGGCTGGAGTAGCGGTCTACGAGCAGTACTTC.

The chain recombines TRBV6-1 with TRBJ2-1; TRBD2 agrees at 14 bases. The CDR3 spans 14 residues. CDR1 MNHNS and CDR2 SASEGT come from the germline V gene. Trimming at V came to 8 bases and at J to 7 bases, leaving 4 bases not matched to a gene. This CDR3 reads CASRGLAGANEQFF. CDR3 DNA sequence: TGTGCCAGCCGGGGACTAGCGGGAGCTAATGAGCAGTTCTTC.

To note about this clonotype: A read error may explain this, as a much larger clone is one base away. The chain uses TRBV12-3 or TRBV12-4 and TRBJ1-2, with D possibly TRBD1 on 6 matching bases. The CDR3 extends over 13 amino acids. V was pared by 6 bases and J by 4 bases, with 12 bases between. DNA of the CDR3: TGTGCCAGCAGATCCGGACAGAGCTATGGCTACACCTTC. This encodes CASRSGQSYGYTF.

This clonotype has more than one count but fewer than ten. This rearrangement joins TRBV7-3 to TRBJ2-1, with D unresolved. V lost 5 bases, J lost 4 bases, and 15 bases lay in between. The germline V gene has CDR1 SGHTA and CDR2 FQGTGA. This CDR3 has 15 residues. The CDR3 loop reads CASSPSIDPYNEQFF. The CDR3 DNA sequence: TGTGCCAGCAGCCCCTCCATAGATCCTTACAATGAGCAGTTCTTC.

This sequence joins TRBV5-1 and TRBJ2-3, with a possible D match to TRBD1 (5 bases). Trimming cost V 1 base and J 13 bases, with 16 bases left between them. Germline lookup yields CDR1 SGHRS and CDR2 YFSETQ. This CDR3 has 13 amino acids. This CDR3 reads CASSLNQGAQEYF. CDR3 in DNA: TGCGCCAGCAGCTTGAATCAAGGGGCACAGGAGTATTTT.

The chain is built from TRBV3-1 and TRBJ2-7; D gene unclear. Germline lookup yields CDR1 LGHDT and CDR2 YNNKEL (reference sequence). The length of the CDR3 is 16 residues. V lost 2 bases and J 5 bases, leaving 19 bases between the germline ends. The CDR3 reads CASSQRDRGRLHEQYF. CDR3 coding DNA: TGTGCCAGCAGCCAAAGGGATAGAGGCCGACTCCACGAGCAGTACTTC.

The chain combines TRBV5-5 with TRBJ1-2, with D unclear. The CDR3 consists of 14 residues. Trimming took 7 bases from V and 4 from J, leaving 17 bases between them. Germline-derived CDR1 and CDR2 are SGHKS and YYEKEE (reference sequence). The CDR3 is CASFSPETSYGYTF. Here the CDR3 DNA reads TGTGCCAGCTTTAGCCCCGAGACCTCCTATGGCTACACCTTC.

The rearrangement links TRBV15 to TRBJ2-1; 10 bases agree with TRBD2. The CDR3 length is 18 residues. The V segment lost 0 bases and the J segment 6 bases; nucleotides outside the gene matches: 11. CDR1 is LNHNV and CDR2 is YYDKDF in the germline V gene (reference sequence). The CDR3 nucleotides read TGTGCCACCAGCAGAGATCACCTCGGGGCTAGCGGGAGCAATGAGCAGTTCTTC. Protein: CATSRDHLGASGSNEQFF.

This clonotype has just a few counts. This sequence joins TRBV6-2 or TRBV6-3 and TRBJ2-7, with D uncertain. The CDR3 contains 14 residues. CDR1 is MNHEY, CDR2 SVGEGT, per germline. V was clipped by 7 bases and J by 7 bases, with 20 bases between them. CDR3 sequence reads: CASNLGPQVGEQYF. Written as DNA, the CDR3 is TGTGCCAGCAATTTAGGACCTCAGGTGGGGGAGCAGTACTTC.

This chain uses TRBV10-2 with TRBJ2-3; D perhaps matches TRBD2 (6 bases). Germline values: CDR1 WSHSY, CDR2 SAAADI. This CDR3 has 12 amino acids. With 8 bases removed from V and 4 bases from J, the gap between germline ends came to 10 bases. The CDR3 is CASRWGADTQYF. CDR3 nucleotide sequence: TGCGCCAGCCGGTGGGGGGCAGATACGCAGTATTTT.